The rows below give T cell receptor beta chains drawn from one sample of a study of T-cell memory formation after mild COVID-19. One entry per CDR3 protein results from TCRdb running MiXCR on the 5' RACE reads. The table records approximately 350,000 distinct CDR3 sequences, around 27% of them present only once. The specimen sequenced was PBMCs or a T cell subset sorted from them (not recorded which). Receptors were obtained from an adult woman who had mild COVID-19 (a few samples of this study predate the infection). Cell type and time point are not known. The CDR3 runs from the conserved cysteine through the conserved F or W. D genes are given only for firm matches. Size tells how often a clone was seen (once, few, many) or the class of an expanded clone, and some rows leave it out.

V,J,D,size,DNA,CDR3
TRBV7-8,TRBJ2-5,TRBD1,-,TGTGCCAGCAGCTACCCGGGACAGGGGACTGAGACCCAGTACTTC,CASSYPGQGTETQYF
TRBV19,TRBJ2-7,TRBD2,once,TGTGCCAGTAGTGAATCTAGCGGGAATACCTACGAGCAGTACTTC,CASSESSGNTYEQYF
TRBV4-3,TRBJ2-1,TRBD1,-,TGCGCCAGCAGCCAAGAAGGGTACGGGACAGGGCTGCATGAGCAGTTCTTC,CASSQEGYGTGLHEQFF
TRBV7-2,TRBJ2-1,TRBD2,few,TGTGCCAGCAGCGCACTAGCGGGCCCTCGGGAGCAGTTCTTC,CASSALAGPREQFF
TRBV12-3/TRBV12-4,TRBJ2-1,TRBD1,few,TGTGCCAGCAGTTCCCCGGGACAGGGAAGAAGCTCCTACAATGAGCAGTTCTTC,CASSSPGQGRSSYNEQFF
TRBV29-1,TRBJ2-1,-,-,TGCAGCGTTGCCCCACCGACAGGACTTAATGAGCAGTTCTTC,CSVAPPTGLNEQFF
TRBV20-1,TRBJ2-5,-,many,TGCAGTGCTAGAGACGGGGGTCTTTGGGAGACCCAGTACTTC,CSARDGGLWETQYF
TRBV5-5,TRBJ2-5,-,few,TGTGCCAGCAGCTTGGCCGTGGCAGTAGAGACCCAGTACTTC,CASSLAVAVETQYF
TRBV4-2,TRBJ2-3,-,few,TGTGCCAGCAGCCAAGTTCCTCTTAGCACAGATACGCAGTATTTT,CASSQVPLSTDTQYF
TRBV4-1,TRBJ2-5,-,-,TGCGCCAGCAGCCAAAGGTGGGGGGGCGAGACCCAGTACTTC,CASSQRWGGETQYF
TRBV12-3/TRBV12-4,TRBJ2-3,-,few,TGTGCCAGCACCCGAGGGGACGGAACAACAGATACGCAGTATTTT,CASTRGDGTTDTQYF
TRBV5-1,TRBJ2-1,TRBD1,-,TGCGCCAGCAGCTCATCCGGGACAGAATACAATGAGCAGTTCTTC,CASSSSGTEYNEQFF